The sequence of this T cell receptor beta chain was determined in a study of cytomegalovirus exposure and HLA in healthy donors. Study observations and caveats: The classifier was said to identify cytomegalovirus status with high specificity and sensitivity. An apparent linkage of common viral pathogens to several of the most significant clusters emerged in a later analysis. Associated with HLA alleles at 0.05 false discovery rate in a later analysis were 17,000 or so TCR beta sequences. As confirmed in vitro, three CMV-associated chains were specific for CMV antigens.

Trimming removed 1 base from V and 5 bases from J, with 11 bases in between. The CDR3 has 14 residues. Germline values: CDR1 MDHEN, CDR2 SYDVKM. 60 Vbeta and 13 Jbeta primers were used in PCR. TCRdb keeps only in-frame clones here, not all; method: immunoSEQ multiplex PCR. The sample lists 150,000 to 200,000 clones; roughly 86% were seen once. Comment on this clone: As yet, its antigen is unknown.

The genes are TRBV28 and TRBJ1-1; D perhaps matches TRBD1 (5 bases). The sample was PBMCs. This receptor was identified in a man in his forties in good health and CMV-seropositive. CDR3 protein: CASSLFLGGTEAFF. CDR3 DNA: TGTGCCAGCAGTTTATTTCTGGGGGGGACTGAAGCTTTCTTT.